Sequencing of this T cell receptor beta chain was carried out in a study of T cell responses to AZD1222 COVID-19 vaccine. Overall study results and limits: Most donors were white British and more were female, and clonal diversity was possibly underestimated. Only a handful of AZD1222 recipients, more than 5 in all, had baseline seropositivity. Among spike-specific TCRs, nearly half reportedly target unmutated variant regions.

With respect to this clone: What it binds is not known.

Germline CDR1 KGHSH, CDR2 LQKENI. Trimming took off 8 bases at V and 0 bases at J, with 16 bases between the two ends. This CDR3 contains 16 residues. Measured with immunoSEQ multiplex PCR; TCRdb has only the in-frame clones, and not every one. Of approximately 100,000 clones in the sample, over 75% were seen once. The TCR comes from an adult in good health. Source: peripheral blood, taken on day 0 of AZD1222 vaccination. The J gene is TRBJ1-4, the V gene TRBV18; D possibly corresponds to TRBD1 (6 bases). CDR3 loop: CASTRRGLATNEKLFF. The CDR3 region has the DNA TGTGCCAGCACACGGCGGGGGCTTGCAACTAATGAAAAACTGTTTTTT. Supplemented by reference TRBV18 and TRBJ1-4, the full variable domain reads NAGVMQNPRHLVRRRGQEARLRCSPMKGHSHVYWYRQLPEEGLKFMVYLQKENIIDESGMPKERFSAEFPKEGPSILRIQQVVRGDSAAYFCASTRRGLATNEKLFFGSGTQLSVL.